The present T cell receptor beta chain was sequenced within a study of blood T cell repertoires in COVID-19. The overall study: There were acute and convalescent COVID-19 samples, and they came from the United States, Italy and Spain.

TCRdb's table, derived via immunoSEQ multiplex PCR, lists solely in-frame clones and lacks some. This table holds about 100,000 clones, approximately 88% found once. The CDR3 covers 21 residues. This clonotype originated in a man in his fifties with active or convalescent COVID-19. The rearrangement uses TRBV21-1 and TRBJ1-6; TRBD1 was called by the table and not checked on the DNA. TRBV21-1 is a pseudogene segment. The specimen was peripheral blood. In nucleotides, the CDR3 is TGTGCCAGCAGCAAAGTGTCATCGCTCGACAGGGGGCTTTTACACAATTCACCCCTCCACTTT. Its protein is CASSKVSSLDRGLLHNSPLHF.